Listed here are 8 T cell receptor beta chains from one sample, sequenced in a study of PD-1 blockade in classical Hodgkin lymphoma. Sequencing used immunoSEQ multiplex PCR; TCRdb keeps in-frame clones, though not all of them. The sample includes about 8,500 clones, about 80% of them seen just once. Brentuximab vedotin exposure varied, and every patient relapsed after autologous stem cell transplantation. CD4+ T cells were purified from thawed PBMCs by negative selection. Material: CD4+ T cells from blood, obtained at baseline. The receptors here all came from a human donor with classical Hodgkin lymphoma.

The chain has TRBV7-2 and TRBJ2-1; the match to TRBD2 covers 8 bases. Per the germline V gene, CDR1 is SGHTA and CDR2 is FQGNSA. Trimming took 2 bases from V and 6 from J; bases not matched to a gene: 6. This CDR3 spans 15 amino acids. CDR3 loop: CASSLRRLALNEQFF. The CDR3 bases are TGTGCCAGCAGCTTAAGGAGACTAGCGCTCAATGAGCAGTTCTTC.

This chain uses TRBV5-1 with TRBJ2-3; unclear D gene. The V gene lost 1 base and the J gene lost 1 base, with 10 bases spanning the gap. Per germline, CDR1 SGHRS and CDR2 YFSETQ. CDR3 size: 15 residues. The CDR3 loop is CASSLREDRTDTQYF. The CDR3 region has the DNA TGCGCCAGCAGCTTGCGAGAGGACCGCACAGATACGCAGTATTTT.

The chain couples TRBV7-8 to TRBJ2-2; 10 bases align to TRBD2. Germline CDR1 is SGHVS and CDR2 is FQNEAQ. The CDR3 spans 19 residues. Unmatched junction bases numbered 9, after V lost 2 bases and J lost 0 bases. The CDR3 region is CASSLSASGGNANTGELFF. Here the CDR3 DNA reads TGTGCCAGCAGCTTATCGGCTAGCGGGGGTAACGCGAACACCGGGGAGCTGTTTTTT.

This clone showed up just a few times. This chain joins TRBV5-1 and TRBJ2-1; no clear D. The CDR3 loop spans 12 amino acids. Germline loops: CDR1 SGHRS, CDR2 YFSETQ. Trimming took off 4 bases at V and 6 bases at J, with 8 bases between the two ends. The CDR3 region has the DNA TGCGCCAGCAGCCTACCTGGCAATGAGCAGTTCTTC. Translated, it gives CASSLPGNEQFF.

V is TRBV6-4 and J is TRBJ1-2; D is possibly TRBD1 (6 bases). CDR3 size: 14 residues. V was cut by 6 bases and J by 8 bases, with 19 bases left in between. From germline, CDR1 is MRHNA and CDR2 SNTAGT. CDR3 DNA sequence: TGTGCCAGCAGGGCCGTAACAGGGTCTGGAGGCTACACCTTC. It specifies CASRAVTGSGGYTF.

The gene calls are TRBV6-5 and TRBJ2-2, with D perhaps matching TRBD2 (5 bases). Germline V gene lookup returns CDR1 MNHEY and CDR2 SVGAGI. Trimming took off 6 bases at V and 6 bases at J, with 14 bases between the two ends. The CDR3 has 14 amino acids. The CDR3 region is CASRLVVVSGELFF. The CDR3 DNA reads as TGTGCCAGCAGACTAGTTGTAGTGTCCGGGGAGCTGTTTTTT.

The rearrangement uses TRBV5-1 and TRBJ2-5; 7 bases match TRBD1. V dropped 1 base and J dropped 5; count of bases not matched to a gene: 5. The CDR3 contains 14 residues. Germline CDR1 SGHRS, CDR2 YFSETQ. The CDR3, as DNA: TGCGCCAGCAGCTTGAGAGAGGGGGCCGAGACCCAGTACTTC. It encodes CASSLREGAETQYF.

The genes are TRBV20-1 and TRBJ1-3; D is ambiguous. Germline CDR1 reads DFQATT; CDR2 reads SNEGSKA (reference sequence). V was pared by 2 bases and J by 4 bases, with 3 bases between. There are 11 residues in the CDR3. The CDR3 bases are TGCAGTGCTAGATTGGGAAACACCATATATTTT. It codes for CSARLGNTIYF.